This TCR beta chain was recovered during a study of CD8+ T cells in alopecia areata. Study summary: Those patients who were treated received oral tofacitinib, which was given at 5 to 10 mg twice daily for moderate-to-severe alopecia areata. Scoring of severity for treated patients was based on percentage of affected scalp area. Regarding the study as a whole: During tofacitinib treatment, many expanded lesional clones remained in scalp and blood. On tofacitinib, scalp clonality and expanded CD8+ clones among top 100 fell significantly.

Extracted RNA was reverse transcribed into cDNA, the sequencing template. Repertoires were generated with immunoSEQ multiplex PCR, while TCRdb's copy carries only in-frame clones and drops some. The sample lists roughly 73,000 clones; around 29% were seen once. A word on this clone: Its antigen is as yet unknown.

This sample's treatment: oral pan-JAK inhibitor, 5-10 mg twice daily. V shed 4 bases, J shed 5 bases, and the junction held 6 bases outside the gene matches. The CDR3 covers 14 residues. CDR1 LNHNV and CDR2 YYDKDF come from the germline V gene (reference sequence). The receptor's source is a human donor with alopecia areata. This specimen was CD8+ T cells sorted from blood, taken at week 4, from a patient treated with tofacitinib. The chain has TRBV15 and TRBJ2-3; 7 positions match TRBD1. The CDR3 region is CATSTRQGGDTQYF. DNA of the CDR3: TGTGCCACCAGCACGCGACAGGGCGGAGATACGCAGTATTTT. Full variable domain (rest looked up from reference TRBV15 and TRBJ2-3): DAMVIQNPRYQVTQFGKPVTLSCSQTLNHNVMYWYQQKSSQAPKLLFHYYDKDFNNEADTPDNFQSRRPNTSFCFLDIRSPGLGDTAMYLCATSTRQGGDTQYFGPGTRLTVL.